This TCR beta chain was recorded in a study of shared clonotypes between healthy human individuals. The CDR3 runs 17 residues. Trimming removed 1 base from V and 2 bases from J, with 17 bases in between. Germline CDR1 is LNHDA and CDR2 is SQIVND (reference sequence). The split of CD4+ cells yielded CD45RA+ naive and CD45RA-negative memory subsets. Deep-level running was used for the assay. TCRdb's copy holds only in-frame clones and misses some; the assay was immunoSEQ multiplex PCR. Of 2 million to 2.5 million clones detected, approximately 94% appear once; the ten largest clones hold around 0.13%. A remark on this clone: Its antigen remains unknown.

The study's findings and limits: Relative to clonotypes present in all four donors, those not shared had lower generation probabilities.

The sample comprised naive CD4+ T cells sorted from blood. The subset denotes: CD45RA+ positively selected. This sequence was found in a man in his late teens or twenties in good health. J is TRBJ1-2 and V is TRBV19, with a possible D match to TRBD1 (5 bases). The CDR3: CASSIARRVVGNYGYTF. In nucleotides, the CDR3 is TGTGCCAGTAGTATAGCGCGCAGGGTTGTCGGCAACTATGGCTACACCTTC.